These 13 T cell receptor beta chains were sequenced from one sample in a study of cytomegalovirus exposure and HLA in healthy donors. Primers: 60 Vbeta forward and 13 Jbeta reverse. The table came from immunoSEQ multiplex PCR; TCRdb's copy has only in-frame clones and leaves some out. The profile shows 99,000 or so clones, under 85% of them singletons. The source material was PBMCs. These receptors came from a man aged 35-49 years in good health and CMV-seronegative.

This clone appeared once. The chain joins TRBV7-9 to TRBJ1-1; D is unclear. The ends were cut back, 1 base at V and 6 bases at J, with 15 bases in the middle. The CDR3 runs to 15 residues. CDR1 is SEHNR, CDR2 FQNEAQ, per germline (reference sequence). The CDR3 DNA reads as TGTGCCAGCAGCTTAGTTAGAGGTATGAGGGCTGAAGCTTTCTTT. Its translation: CASSLVRGMRAEAFF.

The sample holds a few counts of this clone. This CDR3 is CASTGQGAAATEAFF. The CDR3 nucleotides read TGTGCCAGCACCGGACAGGGGGCAGCGGCCACTGAAGCTTTCTTT. The genes are TRBV5-4 and TRBJ1-1; TRBD1 agrees at 11 bases. The CDR3 loop spans 15 amino acids. Per germline, CDR1 SGHNT and CDR2 YYREEE (reference sequence). V trimming: 6 bases; J trimming: 4 bases; junction bases outside the gene matches: 8.

The chain joins TRBV4-3 to TRBJ2-3, with D possibly matching TRBD2 (6 bases). The CDR3 covers 17 residues. V was pared by 0 bases and J by 1 base, with 14 bases between. Germline V lookup: CDR1 LGHNA, CDR2 YSLEER. CDR3 protein: CASSQDLREDRTDTQYF. The CDR3 bases are TGCGCCAGCAGCCAAGATCTTAGGGAGGACCGCACAGATACGCAGTATTTT.

The chain couples TRBV4-1 to TRBJ1-6; D is ambiguous. The ends were cut back, 0 bases at V and 4 bases at J, with 10 bases in the middle. Germline loops: CDR1 MGHRA, CDR2 YSYEKL. The CDR3 consists of 16 residues. Here the CDR3 reads CASSQDYQTYNSPLHF. The CDR3 DNA is TGCGCCAGCAGCCAAGATTATCAGACTTATAATTCACCCCTCCACTTT.

This clone was detected only once. The CDR3 region has the DNA TGTGCCAGCTCGCCAGAGGGACTCACCTACAATGAGCAGTTCTTC. Translated, it gives CASSPEGLTYNEQFF. V is TRBV18 and J is TRBJ2-1, with D perhaps TRBD2 (6 bases). Germline CDR1 KGHSH, CDR2 LQKENI. CDR3 length: 15 residues. The ends were cut back, 6 bases at V and 2 bases at J, with 14 bases in the middle.

The V and J genes are TRBV5-1 and TRBJ2-2; D gene unclear. The CDR3 runs 15 residues. Looked up from germline, CDR1 is SGHRS and CDR2 is YFSETQ. Trimming removed 0 bases at V and 2 bases at J, with 8 bases between. CDR3 coding DNA: TGCGCCAGCAGCTTGGTGGTGCGCAACACCGGGGAGCTGTTTTTT. It specifies CASSLVVRNTGELFF. The complete variable domain, with remaining parts taken from reference TRBV5-1 and TRBJ2-2, reads KAGVTQTPRYLIKTRGQQVTLSCSPISGHRSVSWYQQTPGQGLQFLFEYFSETQRNKGNFPGRFSGRQFSNSRSEMNVSTLELGDSALYLCASSLVVRNTGELFFGEGSRLTVL.

As to this clone: An end of the junction differs from the germline gene, which may be a read error. The chain has TRBV7-9 and TRBJ1-1; possibly TRBD1 for D (6 bases). CDR1 is SEHNR, CDR2 FQNEAQ, per germline (reference sequence). The CDR3 length is 12 residues. The CDR3 nucleotides are TGTTCCAGCAGCGGAACAGGGTTAGGAGCTTTCTTT. Translation gives CSSSGTGLGAFF.

The chain joins TRBV7-3 to TRBJ1-1, with TRBD1 identical over 7 bases. CDR3 size: 13 residues. The germline CDR1 and CDR2 sequences are SGHTA and FQGTGA. J lost 3 bases, V lost 3 bases, and 1 base had no gene match. The CDR3, as DNA: TGTGCCAGCAGCTTTACAGGGGACACTGAAGCTTTCTTT. Translated: CASSFTGDTEAFF. Full variable domain (missing parts from reference TRBV7-3 and TRBJ1-1): GAGVSQTPSNKVTEKGKYVELRCDPISGHTALYWYRQSLGQGPEFLIYFQGTGAADDSGLPNDRFFAVRPEGSVSTLKIQRTERGDSAVYLCASSFTGDTEAFFGQGTRLTVV.

The genes are TRBV9 and TRBJ1-1, with D unclear. Germline V gene sequence: CDR1 SGDLS, CDR2 YYNGEE. The CDR3 covers 14 residues. V was pared by 3 bases and J by 1 base, with 10 bases between. In DNA form, the CDR3 reads TGTGCCAGCAGCGAAGAGACGGGGAACACTGAAGCTTTCTTT. This codes for CASSEETGNTEAFF. The full variable domain, completed using reference TRBV9 and TRBJ1-1, is DSGVTQTPKHLITATGQRVTLRCSPRSGDLSVYWYQQSLDQGLQFLIQYYNGEERAKGNILERFSAQQFPDLHSELNLSSLELGDSALYFCASSEETGNTEAFFGQGTRLTVV.

The J gene is TRBJ2-2, the V gene TRBV4-2; 7 positions agree with TRBD1. This CDR3 has 15 amino acids. V lost 4 bases and J lost 1; bases outside the gene matches: 3. CDR1 is LGHNA, CDR2 YNFKEQ, per germline. CDR3: CASSPRDRNTGELFF. DNA of the CDR3: TGTGCCAGCAGCCCCCGGGACAGGAACACCGGGGAGCTGTTTTTT.

The gene calls are TRBV29-1 and TRBJ2-7; D not certain. V gave up 7 bases and J gave up 3 bases, with 10 bases separating them. Looked up from germline, CDR1 is SQVTM and CDR2 is ANQGSEA. This CDR3 region has 11 residues. The CDR3 protein is CSARQVYEQYF. The CDR3, as DNA: TGCAGCGCCCGACAAGTCTACGAGCAGTACTTC.

The rearrangement joins TRBV9 to TRBJ1-3, with 8 positions matching TRBD1. This CDR3 region has 16 residues. CDR1 is SGDLS, CDR2 YYNGEE, per germline. Trimming removed 3 bases from V and 0 bases from J; junction bases left unmatched: 5. As DNA, the CDR3 is TGTGCCAGCAGCGCTCCAGGGGGCCGCTCTGGAAACACCATATATTTT. It translates to CASSAPGGRSGNTIYF.

The V call is TRBV2, the J call TRBJ2-3; D is ambiguous. The CDR3 contains 11 residues. The germline V gene encodes CDR1 SNHLY and CDR2 FYNNEI. V was shortened by 3 bases and J by 4 bases, with 2 bases between the two germline ends. In DNA, the CDR3 is TGTGCCAGCAGTGACGCAGATACGCAGTATTTT. It yields the protein CASSDADTQYF.